Each of the 15 T cell receptor beta chains below was sequenced from the same sample in a study of shared clonotypes between healthy human individuals (dated by TCRdb to the early 2020s). The library was built by means of the immunoSEQ multiplex PCR assay. TCRdb retrieved this table from immuneACCESS and kept in-frame rearrangements only. Not all clones are present; in checked studies, unresolved V genes account for under half, and no reason is known for the remainder. The sample table shows around 2.5 million clones, and more than 85% are seen once. About 0.39% of the sample is taken by the ten largest. Specimen: naive CD4+ T cells from PBMCs. Taken with the paper, the label for cell subset or site translates to: CD45RA+ positively selected. The origin of the receptors is a man younger than 30 in good health. Some clones in this sample may be carry-over from other donors' samples.

The rearrangement uses TRBV20-1 and TRBJ2-7; no reliable D call. In germline, CDR1 is DFQATT, CDR2 SNEGSKA (reference sequence). CDR3 length equals 11 residues. Trimming removed 7 bases from V and 7 bases from J, with 14 bases in between. The CDR3 region has the DNA TGCAGTGTAGGAAGGAATGGGGAGCAGTACTTC. This translates into CSVGRNGEQYF.

The rearrangement links TRBV5-1 to TRBJ2-1, with 8 bases identical to TRBD2. With V trimmed by 6 bases and J by 10 bases, 18 bases remained unmatched. The germline V gene encodes CDR1 SGHRS and CDR2 YFSETQ. The CDR3 totals 16 residues. Here the CDR3 DNA reads TGCGCCAGCACACTCGGATCCAGCGGGAGTCGTGGGGAGCAGTTCTTC. Translation gives CASTLGSSGSRGEQFF.

The J gene is TRBJ2-7, the V gene TRBV28, with 8 bases matching TRBD1. After removal of 4 bases from V and 2 bases from J, the junction contained 10 bases not matched to a gene. CDR3 size: 16 residues. Germline V lookup: CDR1 MDHEN, CDR2 SYDVKM. The CDR3 DNA sequence: TGTGCCAGCAGTTCCCCCGGACAGGGCCTTCCCTACGAGCAGTACTTC. It codes for CASSSPGQGLPYEQYF. The full variable domain, with the rest looked up from reference TRBV28 and TRBJ2-7, is DVKVTQSSRYLVKRTGEKVFLECVQDMDHENMFWYRQDPGLGLRLIYFSYDVKMKEKGDIPEGYSVSREKKERFSLILESASTNQTSMYLCASSSPGQGLPYEQYFGPGTRLTVT.

Turning to this clone: Other DNA sequences from this sample encode an identical CDR3 as well. The gene calls are TRBV18 and TRBJ2-1; TRBD1 aligns across 9 bases. V shed 3 bases, J shed 4 bases, and the junction held 1 base outside the gene matches. This CDR3 region has 14 residues. Germline-derived CDR1 and CDR2 are KGHSH and LQKENI. CDR3 sequence: CASSPGQGYNEQFF. The CDR3 nucleotides are TGTGCCAGCTCACCGGGACAGGGTTACAATGAGCAGTTCTTC.

This chain joins TRBV28 and TRBJ2-3; D uncertain. The CDR3 is 16 amino acids. The germline CDR1 and CDR2 sequences are MDHEN and SYDVKM. V was trimmed by 8 bases and J by 4 bases, leaving 22 bases between them. The CDR3 protein is CASFRGGWGSADTQYF. DNA of the CDR3: TGTGCCAGCTTCCGCGGTGGTTGGGGATCGGCAGATACGCAGTATTTT.

The chain couples TRBV5-1 to TRBJ1-2, with 7 bases lining up with TRBD1. The ends lost 0 bases at V and 7 bases at J; junction bases unmatched: 6. The germline gives CDR1 SGHRS, CDR2 YFSETQ. The CDR3 loop spans 14 amino acids. The CDR3, as DNA: TGCGCCAGCAGCTTGGATGGACAGGCGAGTGGCTACACCTTC. Its protein is CASSLDGQASGYTF.

The J gene is TRBJ1-5, the V gene TRBV19; D gene ambiguous. The CDR3 runs 17 residues. CDR1 is LNHDA, CDR2 SQIVND, per germline (reference sequence). V was pared by 2 bases and J by 0 bases, with 14 bases between. For the CDR3, the DNA is TGTGCCAGTAGTATAATTAGGCTCACGATTAGCAATCAGCCCCAGCATTTT. It specifies CASSIIRLTISNQPQHF.

This chain links TRBV28 with TRBJ1-1; D uncertain. Trimming took 8 bases from V and 4 from J, leaving 11 bases between them. The germline gives CDR1 MDHEN, CDR2 SYDVKM. This CDR3 is 12 amino acids long. CDR3 amino acids: CASEGVSTEAFF. DNA of the CDR3: TGTGCCAGCGAGGGAGTGAGCACTGAAGCTTTCTTT.

This clone came up once. The chain carries TRBV30 and TRBJ2-1; D might be TRBD1 (6 bases). The CDR3 is 16 residues long. Per germline, CDR1 GTSNPN and CDR2 SVGIG (reference sequence). V lost 5 bases, J lost 6 bases, and 23 bases lay in between. The CDR3 region is CAWVEGYRDLGNEQFF. The CDR3 DNA is TGTGCCTGGGTAGAGGGTTACAGGGATTTAGGCAATGAGCAGTTCTTC.

V usage is TRBV18 and J usage is TRBJ2-7; D assignment may be TRBD1 or TRBD2 (6 bases each). Per the germline V gene, CDR1 is KGHSH and CDR2 is LQKENI. The CDR3 consists of 14 residues. The ends were cut back, 0 bases at V and 13 bases at J, with 19 bases in the middle. This CDR3 is CASSPPGGGTPAYF. The CDR3 nucleotides are TGTGCCAGCTCACCACCGGGCGGAGGGACACCGGCATACTTC.

As regards this clone: The sample contains more than one DNA sequence encoding this CDR3. The chain couples TRBV6-1 to TRBJ1-4, with D uncertain. Germline V lookup: CDR1 MNHNS, CDR2 SASEGT. V lost 1 base and J 1 base, leaving 7 bases between the germline ends. The CDR3 spans 15 residues. The CDR3: CASSEVLGTNEKLFF. CDR3 DNA sequence: TGTGCCAGCAGTGAAGTCCTGGGAACTAATGAAAAACTGTTTTTT.

Concerning this clone itself: This CDR3 is also generated by other DNA sequences in the sample. The chain joins TRBV5-1 to TRBJ1-5; D is ambiguous. This CDR3 has 13 residues. The V and J ends lost 4 bases and 6 bases respectively, with 11 bases between them. Germline values: CDR1 SGHRS, CDR2 YFSETQ. CDR3 region: CASSLDPVQPQHF. The CDR3 DNA follows: TGCGCCAGCAGCCTCGACCCAGTTCAGCCCCAGCATTTT.

On this clone itself: This specimen includes other DNA sequences encoding the same CDR3. The chain couples TRBV29-1 to TRBJ1-4; D is perhaps TRBD1 (6 bases). The CDR3 totals 12 residues. Per germline, CDR1 SQVTM and CDR2 ANQGSEA. The germline V and J ends were trimmed by 4 bases and 8 bases, with 11 bases remaining between them. The CDR3 region is CSVGRGGEKLFF. CDR3 DNA sequence: TGCAGCGTTGGCAGGGGAGGGGAAAAACTGTTTTTT. The variable domain in full, completed from reference TRBV29-1 and TRBJ1-4, reads SAVISQKPSRDICQRGTSLTIQCQVDSQVTMMFWYRQQPGQSLTLIATANQGSEATYESGFVIDKFPISRPNLTFSTLTVSNMSPEDSSIYLCSVGRGGEKLFFGSGTQLSVL.

The chain links TRBV6-1 to TRBJ2-5; the D is unclear. The J call may be mistaken, given a closer DNA end match to TRBJ2-7. CDR1 is MNHNS and CDR2 is SASEGT in the germline V gene. This CDR3 contains 12 residues. The CDR3 coding sequence is TGTGCCACCTCCTGGACCTACTACGAGCAGTACTTC. Its protein is CATSWTYYEQYF.

This chain joins TRBV28 and TRBJ2-7; D perhaps matches TRBD2 (5 bases). The germline V gene encodes CDR1 MDHEN and CDR2 SYDVKM. Deletions cut 9 bases from V and 2 bases from J, with 14 bases between. This CDR3 is 13 amino acids long. In nucleotides, the CDR3 is TGTGCCAGTAAGCGGTACGTTACCTACGAGCAGTACTTC. This translates into CASKRYVTYEQYF. The complete variable domain, with remaining parts taken from reference TRBV28 and TRBJ2-7, reads DVKVTQSSRYLVKRTGEKVFLECVQDMDHENMFWYRQDPGLGLRLIYFSYDVKMKEKGDIPEGYSVSREKKERFSLILESASTNQTSMYLCASKRYVTYEQYFGPGTRLTVT.